The 23 T cell receptor beta chains below come from one sample, sequenced in a study of blood T cell repertoires in COVID-19 (TCRdb year 2020). The receptor library was made with the immunoSEQ multiplex PCR assay. Not all clones reach the TCRdb copy of this immuneACCESS table, which keeps in-frame sequences only. Checked studies attribute under half of the gap to unresolved V genes and leave the rest unexplained. This sample has roughly 240,000 clones in its table, and approximately 86% of those were observed once. The ten largest clones represent around 2.6% of the sample. The specimen sequenced was PBMCs or T cells enriched from blood (not recorded which). Receptor source: a woman in her thirties with acute COVID-19.

The chain couples TRBV7-2 to TRBJ2-5, with a tentative D call TRBD1 (6 bases). The CDR3 length is 15 residues. V gave up 1 base and J gave up 5 bases, with 14 bases separating them. Germline assignment: CDR1 SGHTA and CDR2 FQGNSA. This CDR3 reads CASSLDIAGVETQYF. The CDR3 bases are TGTGCCAGCAGCTTAGATATTGCAGGGGTCGAGACCCAGTACTTC.

This rearrangement joins TRBV25-1 to TRBJ1-2; D remains ambiguous. V lost 0 bases to trimming and J lost 4 bases, with 9 bases between them. There are 14 residues in the CDR3. Germline CDR1 is MGHDK and CDR2 is SYGVNS. The DNA of the CDR3 is TGTGCCAGCAGTGAATATGGAGGGCTCTATGGCTACACCTTC. It is translated as CASSEYGGLYGYTF.

The chain couples TRBV4-1 to TRBJ2-1; 13 bases agree with TRBD2. Trimming cost V 4 bases and J 6 bases; bases outside gene matches: 9. Germline-derived CDR1 and CDR2 are MGHRA and YSYEKL. The CDR3 is made up of 17 amino acids. As DNA, the CDR3 is TGCGCCAGCAGCCCGCGGACTAGCGGGGGTTCAGGCAATGAGCAGTTCTTC. It yields the protein CASSPRTSGGSGNEQFF.

This clone was recorded once. The chain has TRBV27 and TRBJ1-1, with D possibly matching TRBD1 (6 bases). Germline values: CDR1 MNHEY, CDR2 SMNVEV (reference sequence). The V and J ends lost 6 bases and 5 bases respectively, with 13 bases between them. This CDR3 has 13 residues. DNA of the CDR3: TGTGCCAGCAGCCCAGGGGTGCGAACTGAAGCTTTCTTT. It codes for CASSPGVRTEAFF.

CDR3 region: CASGWERQGRFNSPLHF. DNA of the CDR3: TGTGCTAGTGGTTGGGAACGACAAGGGAGGTTCAATTCACCCCTCCACTTT. V is TRBV12-5 and J is TRBJ1-6; no reliable D call. The CDR3 length is 17 residues. V dropped 4 bases and J dropped 7 bases, with 20 bases sitting between them. Germline values: CDR1 LGHNT, CDR2 FRNRAP. The complete variable domain, with remaining parts taken from reference TRBV12-5 and TRBJ1-6, reads DARVTQTPRHKVTEMGQEVTMRCQPILGHNTVFWYRQTMMQGLELLAYFRNRAPLDDSGMPKDRFSAEMPDATLATLKIQPSEPRDSAVYFCASGWERQGRFNSPLHFGNGTRLTVT.

The J gene is TRBJ2-7, the V gene TRBV6-5, with a possible D match to TRBD2 (5 bases). V lost 2 bases, J lost 0 bases, and 11 bases lay in between. The CDR3 is 15 amino acids. Germline V gene data show CDR1 as MNHEY and CDR2 as SVGAGI. The CDR3 protein is CASSYRTYSSYEQYF. The CDR3 DNA sequence: TGTGCCAGCAGTTACAGGACTTACAGCTCCTACGAGCAGTACTTC.

The V and J genes are TRBV7-9 and TRBJ1-2; 7 nucleotides align to TRBD1. Unmatched junction bases numbered 10, after V lost 5 bases and J lost 4 bases. CDR3 size: 15 residues. CDR1 and CDR2 from the germline V gene are SEHNR and FQNEAQ (reference sequence). CDR3 loop: CASSNITGVLYGYTF. In nucleotides, the CDR3 is TGTGCCAGCAGCAACATTACAGGGGTTCTCTATGGCTACACCTTC.

This sequence joins TRBV10-3 and TRBJ2-4, with TRBD1 matching 10 bases. With V trimmed by 4 bases and J by 3 bases, 9 bases remained unmatched. The length of the CDR3 is 17 residues. CDR1 is ENHRY and CDR2 is SYGVKD in the germline V gene. The CDR3 region has the DNA TGTGCCATCAGTGCCGGGACAGGGGACATACACAAAAACATTCAGTACTTC. It specifies CAISAGTGDIHKNIQYF.

The chain joins TRBV4-3 to TRBJ2-1; D not resolved. The germline V and J ends were trimmed by 0 bases and 0 bases, with 9 bases remaining between them. CDR1 LGHNA and CDR2 YSLEER come from the germline V gene. The CDR3 has 16 amino acids. Here the CDR3 DNA reads TGCGCCAGCAGCCAAGATTACAGAACCTCCTACAATGAGCAGTTCTTC. It codes for CASSQDYRTSYNEQFF.

The chain carries TRBV11-3 and TRBJ2-2, with 12 positions matching TRBD2. The CDR3 loop spans 15 amino acids. The germline CDR1 and CDR2 sequences are SGHNT and YENEEA. V was pared by 5 bases and J by 7 bases, with 5 bases of the junction left unmatched. CDR3 in amino acids: CASSPGLAGLGELFF. The CDR3 DNA reads as TGTGCCAGCAGCCCCGGACTAGCGGGACTCGGGGAGCTGTTTTTT.

The gene calls are TRBV5-1 and TRBJ2-3, with a tentative D call TRBD2 (5 bases). The CDR3 length is 13 residues. The V end was cut by 4 bases, the J end by 2 bases, with 8 bases between. CDR1 is SGHRS, CDR2 YFSETQ, per germline. The CDR3 coding sequence is TGCGCCAGCAGCGCCGGGGTCACAGATACGCAGTATTTT. Protein product: CASSAGVTDTQYF.

CDR3 in amino acids: CASSPPAGPLNTEAFF. Written as DNA, the CDR3 is TGCGCCAGCAGCCCCCCCGCGGGGCCATTGAACACTGAAGCTTTCTTT. The gene calls are TRBV5-1 and TRBJ1-1; D is perhaps TRBD1 (5 bases). CDR1 and CDR2 from the germline V gene are SGHRS and YFSETQ. This CDR3 has 16 amino acids. The ends were cut back, 4 bases at V and 0 bases at J, with 16 bases in the middle.

This chain connects TRBV9 to TRBJ2-3; D is unclear. V was trimmed by 0 bases and J by 0 bases, leaving 8 bases between them. The CDR3 extends over 15 amino acids. CDR1 and CDR2 (germline): SGDLS, YYNGEE. CDR3 amino acids: CASSVGVKSTDTQYF. In DNA form, the CDR3 reads TGTGCCAGCAGCGTAGGCGTAAAAAGCACAGATACGCAGTATTTT.

The rearrangement uses TRBV10-3 and TRBJ1-3, with D unclear. This CDR3 comprises 13 residues. Trimming cost V 7 bases and J 5 bases, with 12 bases left between them. The germline V gene has CDR1 ENHRY and CDR2 SYGVKD. The CDR3, as DNA: TGTGCCATCAAAGCGGCAGAGAGAAACACCATATATTTT. Translated, it gives CAIKAAERNTIYF.

J is TRBJ2-5 and V is TRBV6-5; 10 bases map to TRBD2. From germline, CDR1 is MNHEY and CDR2 SVGAGI. V shed 7 bases and J 4 bases; nucleotides not matched to a gene: 3. This CDR3 spans 13 amino acids. CDR3 nucleotide sequence: TGTGCCAGCAAAAGCGGGGGGGTAGAGACCCAGTACTTC. This sequence encodes CASKSGGVETQYF.

This sequence joins TRBV5-6 and TRBJ2-7; a possible D gene is TRBD2 (6 bases). V was clipped by 1 base and J by 2 bases, with 13 bases between them. Germline V gene lookup returns CDR1 SGHDT and CDR2 YYEEEE. This CDR3 comprises 15 residues. The CDR3 protein is CASSLFTSGPYEQYF. In nucleotides, the CDR3 is TGTGCCAGCAGCTTGTTCACCAGCGGGCCCTACGAGCAGTACTTC.

This clone was recorded once. The rearrangement joins TRBV5-6 to TRBJ1-5; 11 positions agree with TRBD1. Per germline, CDR1 SGHDT and CDR2 YYEEEE. Trimming removed 4 bases from V and 2 bases from J; junction bases left unmatched: 8. This CDR3 is built from 17 residues. The CDR3 region is CASSIGQGAVGNQPQHF. DNA of the CDR3: TGTGCCAGCAGCATTGGACAGGGGGCGGTCGGCAATCAGCCCCAGCATTTT.

The chain couples TRBV4-1 to TRBJ1-5, with 8 positions matching TRBD1. The V gene end was trimmed by 0 bases and the J gene end by 7 bases; junction bases not matched to a gene: 14. The CDR3 is 18 amino acids. The V gene's germline CDR1 is MGHRA and CDR2 YSYEKL. CDR3 coding DNA: TGCGCCAGCAGCCAAGATCTTAGGGGACAGGCTTTTGGACAGCCCCAGCATTTT. Amino acid sequence: CASSQDLRGQAFGQPQHF.

The rearrangement uses TRBV7-9 and TRBJ1-4; TRBD1 matches at 7 bases. Per the germline V gene, CDR1 is SEHNR and CDR2 is FQNEAQ (reference sequence). The CDR3 extends over 12 amino acids. The J segment lost 17 bases and the V segment lost 5 bases, leaving 11 bases of the junction unmatched. CDR3 sequence reads: CASSTETGIIFF. CDR3 coding DNA: TGTGCCAGCAGCACCGAGACAGGGATCATATTTTTT.

This sequence joins TRBV10-3 and TRBJ1-1; 8 positions agree with TRBD1. The V gene end was trimmed by 10 bases and the J gene end by 6 bases; junction bases not matched to a gene: 7. The CDR3 has 12 residues. CDR1 and CDR2 from the germline V gene are ENHRY and SYGVKD. The CDR3 nucleotides read TGTGCCACAGGACAGGGTTTGGCTGAAGCTTTCTTT. Translated, it gives CATGQGLAEAFF.

The sample holds one count of this clone. The chain couples TRBV10-1 to TRBJ2-3, with 7 bases identical to TRBD1. The J segment lost 9 bases and the V segment lost 7 bases, leaving 16 bases of the junction unmatched. Germline V gene data show CDR1 as WNHNN and CDR2 as SYGVQD (reference sequence). This CDR3 region has 15 residues. The CDR3 here is CASTQGGGRPTTQYF. Written as DNA, the CDR3 is TGCGCCAGCACCCAAGGGGGCGGCCGGCCCACGACGCAGTATTTT.

V usage is TRBV19 and J usage is TRBJ1-2; 7 bases are a match to TRBD1. V shed 9 bases and J 3 bases; nucleotides not matched to a gene: 7. Germline lookup yields CDR1 LNHDA and CDR2 SQIVND (reference sequence). The length of the CDR3 is 13 residues. The CDR3 loop is CASALTGDYGYTF. The CDR3 bases are TGTGCCAGCGCCCTAACAGGGGACTATGGCTACACCTTC.

This chain links TRBV12-5 with TRBJ1-6; maybe TRBD1 (6 bases). Germline-derived CDR1 and CDR2 are LGHNT and FRNRAP. CDR3 length: 18 amino acids. Trimming removed 0 bases from V and 1 base from J, with 13 bases in between. The CDR3 sequence: CASGLVVWDNSYNSPLHF. The CDR3 bases are TGTGCTAGTGGTTTGGTGGTCTGGGACAATTCCTATAATTCACCCCTCCACTTT.